This T cell receptor beta chain was profiled in a study of blood T cell repertoires in COVID-19. Study information: Whether acute or convalescent, the COVID-19 samples came from the United States, Italy and Spain.

Methods used by the authors: Amplifying reference gene primers gave estimates of nucleated cell counts. Some clones are missing from TCRdb's copy, which holds only in-frame ones; the method was immunoSEQ multiplex PCR. The V and J calls and clone size come from that table; D and trimming were worked out from the DNA. Of around 260,000 clones listed, approximately 79% are singletons. The CDR3 is 12 amino acids. Per the germline V gene, CDR1 is SNHLY and CDR2 is FYNNEI. Trimming removed 7 bases from V and 5 bases from J, with 9 bases in between. Participant-given clinical history determined each cohort assignment.

Sequencing was done on a sample of PBMCs or T cells enriched from blood (not recorded which). This sequence was found in a man aged 30 to 39 with acute COVID-19. The chain combines TRBV2 with TRBJ1-3, with D uncertain. The CDR3 DNA sequence: TGTGCCAGCATCAGGCAGCGAAACACCATATATTTT. As protein: CASIRQRNTIYF.